The T cell receptor (beta chain) described here comes from a study of regulatory T cells in long-lasting Graves disease. Trimming cost V 6 bases and J 0 bases; bases outside gene matches: 17. Germline V gene sequence: CDR1 DFQATT, CDR2 SNEGSKA (reference sequence). The CDR3 runs 17 residues. The time point denotes: newly diagnosed GD, antithyroid drugs for less than 3 months. With RNA extracted from PBMCs as input, the TCR library was made. This clonotype was seen only a few times. What it recognizes is unknown. General observations from the study: New patients shared approximately 1,000 public clonotypes, and persistent patients shared more, with 2,741.

CDR3 regions were amplified by Arm-PCR using iRepertoire HTBI primers to build TCR beta libraries. TCRdb analysed the multiplex PCR reads with MiXCR anew, one entry per CDR3 protein. The sample lists approximately 400,000 distinct CDR3 sequences; approximately 12% were seen once. The data also belong to a second study, concerning T cells in Graves' hyperthyroidism and ophthalmopathy.

The TCR was taken from a young woman with Graves disease. This material consisted of peripheral blood mononuclear cells (PBMCs), taken at new diagnosis, from a patient treated with antithyroid drugs. The chain uses TRBV20-1 and TRBJ2-7, with 7 bases lining up with TRBD2. The CDR3 DNA reads TGCAGTGCCCCCGGTTGGGCTCCAGGCGGGAGCTCCTACGAGCAGTACTTC. Translated, it gives CSAPGWAPGGSSYEQYF.